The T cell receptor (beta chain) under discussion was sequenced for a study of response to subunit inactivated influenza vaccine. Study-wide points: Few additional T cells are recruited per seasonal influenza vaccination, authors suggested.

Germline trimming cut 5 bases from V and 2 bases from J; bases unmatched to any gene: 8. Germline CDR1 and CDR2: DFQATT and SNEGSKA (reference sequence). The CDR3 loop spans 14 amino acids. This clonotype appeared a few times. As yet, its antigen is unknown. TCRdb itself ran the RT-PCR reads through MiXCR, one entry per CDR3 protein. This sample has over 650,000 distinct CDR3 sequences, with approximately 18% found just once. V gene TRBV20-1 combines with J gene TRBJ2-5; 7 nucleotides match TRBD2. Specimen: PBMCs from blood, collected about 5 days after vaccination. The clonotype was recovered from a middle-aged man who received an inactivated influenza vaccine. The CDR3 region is CSASLGTIQETQYF. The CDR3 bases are TGCAGTGCTTCCCTCGGGACTATACAAGAGACCCAGTACTTC.